Given below is one T cell receptor (beta chain) in context. The source of the sample is a study of cytomegalovirus exposure and HLA in healthy donors. Trimming stripped 3 bases from V and 0 bases from J, with 9 bases between. The germline V gene has CDR1 MGHRA and CDR2 YSYEKL. The length of the CDR3 is 15 residues. Primers for the PCR totalled 60 Vbeta and 13 Jbeta. Libraries were prepared by immunoSEQ multiplex PCR; TCRdb keeps only in-frame clonotypes and omits some of them. Of 140,000 or so clones listed, less than 10% are singletons. This receptor was obtained from a male donor in good health and CMV-seronegative. Sequencing input: PBMCs. V is TRBV4-1 and J is TRBJ1-5; D is unclear. CDR3 loop: CASSQFSFSNQPQHF. The CDR3 coding sequence is TGCGCCAGCAGCCAGTTCAGTTTTAGCAATCAGCCCCAGCATTTT.